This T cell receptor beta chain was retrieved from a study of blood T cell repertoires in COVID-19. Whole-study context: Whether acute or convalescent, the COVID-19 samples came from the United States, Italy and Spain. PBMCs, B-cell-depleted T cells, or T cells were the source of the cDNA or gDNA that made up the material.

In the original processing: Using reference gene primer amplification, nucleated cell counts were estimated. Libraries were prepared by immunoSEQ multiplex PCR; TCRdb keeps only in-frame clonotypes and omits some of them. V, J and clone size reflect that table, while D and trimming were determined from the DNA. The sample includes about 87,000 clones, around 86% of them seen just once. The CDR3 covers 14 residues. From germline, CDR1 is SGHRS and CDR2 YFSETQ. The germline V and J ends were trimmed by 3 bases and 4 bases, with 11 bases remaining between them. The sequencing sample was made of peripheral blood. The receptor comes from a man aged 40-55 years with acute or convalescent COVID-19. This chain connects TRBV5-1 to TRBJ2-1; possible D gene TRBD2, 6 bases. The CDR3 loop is CASSWPGTYNEQFF. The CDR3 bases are TGCGCCAGCAGCTGGCCCGGGACTTACAATGAGCAGTTCTTC.